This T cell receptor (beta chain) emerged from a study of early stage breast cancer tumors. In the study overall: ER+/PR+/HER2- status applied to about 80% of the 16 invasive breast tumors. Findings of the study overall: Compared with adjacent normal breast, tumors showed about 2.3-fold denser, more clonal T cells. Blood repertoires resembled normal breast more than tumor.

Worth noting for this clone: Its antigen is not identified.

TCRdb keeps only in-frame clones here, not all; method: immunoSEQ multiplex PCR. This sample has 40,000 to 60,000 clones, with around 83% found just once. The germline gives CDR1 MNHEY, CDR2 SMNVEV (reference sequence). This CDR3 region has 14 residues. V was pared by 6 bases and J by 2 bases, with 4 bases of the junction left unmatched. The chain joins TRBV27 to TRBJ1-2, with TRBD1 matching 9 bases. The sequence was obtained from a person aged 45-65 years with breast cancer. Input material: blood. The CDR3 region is CASRVQGANYGYTF. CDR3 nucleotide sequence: TGTGCCAGCAGGGTACAGGGGGCGAACTATGGCTACACCTTC.